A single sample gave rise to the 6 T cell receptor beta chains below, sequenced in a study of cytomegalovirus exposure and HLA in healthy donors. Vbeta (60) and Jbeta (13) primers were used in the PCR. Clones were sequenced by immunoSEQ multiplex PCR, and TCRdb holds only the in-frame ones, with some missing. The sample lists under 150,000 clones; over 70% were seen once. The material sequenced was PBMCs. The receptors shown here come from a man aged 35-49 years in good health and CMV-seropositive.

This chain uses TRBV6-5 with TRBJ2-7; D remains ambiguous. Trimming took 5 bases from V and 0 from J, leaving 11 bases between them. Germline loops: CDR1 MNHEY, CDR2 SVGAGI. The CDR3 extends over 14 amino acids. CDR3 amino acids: CASSVQSASYEQYF. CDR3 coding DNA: TGTGCCAGCAGTGTACAATCCGCCTCCTACGAGCAGTACTTC.

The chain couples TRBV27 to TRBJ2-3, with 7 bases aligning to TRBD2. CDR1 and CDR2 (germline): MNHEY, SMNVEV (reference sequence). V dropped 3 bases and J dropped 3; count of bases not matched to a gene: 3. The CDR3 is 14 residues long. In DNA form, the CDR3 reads TGTGCCAGCAGTTTTCTGGGAGGGACAGATACGCAGTATTTT. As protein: CASSFLGGTDTQYF.

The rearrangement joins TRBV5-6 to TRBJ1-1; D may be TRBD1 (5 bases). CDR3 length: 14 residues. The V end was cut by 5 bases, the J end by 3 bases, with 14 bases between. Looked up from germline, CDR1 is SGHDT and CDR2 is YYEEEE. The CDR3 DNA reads TGTGCCAGCAGGGAGGGCAGGGCTTACACTGAAGCTTTCTTT. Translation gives CASREGRAYTEAFF.

The CDR3 is CASSPSGGLNTDTQYF. As DNA, the CDR3 is TGCGCCAGCAGCCCCTCGGGAGGGCTTAACACAGATACGCAGTATTTT. This chain uses TRBV4-3 with TRBJ2-3, with TRBD2 matching over 8 bases. J was trimmed by 2 bases and V by 4 bases; bases with no gene match: 8. The CDR3 runs to 16 residues. The germline V gene has CDR1 LGHNA and CDR2 YSLEER.

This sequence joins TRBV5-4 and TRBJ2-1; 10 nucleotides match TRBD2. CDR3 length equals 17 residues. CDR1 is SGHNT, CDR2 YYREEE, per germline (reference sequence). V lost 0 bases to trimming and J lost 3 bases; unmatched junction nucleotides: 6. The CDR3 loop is CASSLDPGLAVYNEQFF. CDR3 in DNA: TGTGCCAGCAGCTTGGATCCCGGACTAGCGGTCTACAATGAGCAGTTCTTC.

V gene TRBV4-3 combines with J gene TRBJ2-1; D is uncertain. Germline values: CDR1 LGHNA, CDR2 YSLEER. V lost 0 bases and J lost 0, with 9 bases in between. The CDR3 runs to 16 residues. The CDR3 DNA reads TGCGCCAGCAGCCAAGATCCGCTTAGCTCCTACAATGAGCAGTTCTTC. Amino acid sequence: CASSQDPLSSYNEQFF.